This passage covers 15 T cell receptor beta chains from one sample sequenced in a study of T cells in Graves' hyperthyroidism and ophthalmopathy. Amplified TCR beta CDR3 regions derived from RNA transcripts. First-round RT-PCR targeting the TCR CDR3 was performed with the HTBI primer set. Each CDR3 protein is one row after TCRdb ran MiXCR on the multiplex PCR reads. The sample lists around 620,000 distinct CDR3 sequences; around 16% were seen once. Input material: blood. The receptor set was obtained from a woman aged 30 to 39 with Graves' hyperthyroidism.

This clonotype has more than one count but fewer than ten. This chain uses TRBV18 with TRBJ1-2, with 9 bases that match TRBD1. This CDR3 has 15 residues. The germline gives CDR1 KGHSH, CDR2 LQKENI. Trimming removed 3 bases from V and 4 bases from J; junction bases left unmatched: 6. The CDR3 sequence: CASSPDRGRGYGYTF. The CDR3 coding sequence is TGTGCCAGCTCACCGGACAGGGGTAGAGGCTATGGCTACACCTTC.

The chain recombines TRBV9 with TRBJ2-1, with a tentative D call TRBD2 (5 bases). Looked up from germline, CDR1 is SGDLS and CDR2 is YYNGEE. V was shortened by 0 bases and J by 5 bases, with 6 bases between the two germline ends. CDR3 size: 13 residues. The CDR3 region has the DNA TGTGCCAGCAGCGTAGAGGAGGACAATGAGCAGTTCTTC. Protein: CASSVEEDNEQFF. The full variable domain, completed using reference TRBV9 and TRBJ2-1, is DSGVTQTPKHLITATGQRVTLRCSPRSGDLSVYWYQQSLDQGLQFLIQYYNGEERAKGNILERFSAQQFPDLHSELNLSSLELGDSALYFCASSVEEDNEQFFGPGTRLTVL.

The chain is built from TRBV4-3 and TRBJ1-4; no clear D. Germline assignment: CDR1 LGHNA and CDR2 YSLEER. This CDR3 spans 14 amino acids. Trimming cost V 6 bases and J 4 bases, with 12 bases left between them. CDR3 region: CASRGGTGNEKLFF. CDR3 DNA: TGCGCCAGCAGAGGCGGAACCGGTAATGAAAAACTGTTTTTT.

This clonotype was counted only a few times. The chain uses TRBV19 and TRBJ2-1; possibly TRBD2 for D (5 bases). The germline gives CDR1 LNHDA, CDR2 SQIVND (reference sequence). V was cut by 3 bases and J by 4 bases, with 13 bases left in between. The CDR3 contains 15 residues. The DNA of the CDR3 is TGTGCCAGTAGTATCACCAGCGGTAATTACAATGAGCAGTTCTTC. This sequence encodes CASSITSGNYNEQFF.

In this sample, this clonotype turned up many times. This chain uses TRBV7-3 with TRBJ2-1; 8 positions agree with TRBD1. CDR3 length: 14 residues. V trimming: 4 bases; J trimming: 6 bases; junction bases outside the gene matches: 5. Germline V gene sequence: CDR1 SGHTA, CDR2 FQGTGA. The CDR3 loop is CASSSGQGINEQFF. The CDR3, as DNA: TGTGCCAGCAGCTCAGGACAGGGTATCAATGAGCAGTTCTTC.

Ten or more counts support this clonotype. V and J are TRBV30 and TRBJ1-2; 8 bases are shared with TRBD1. This CDR3 region has 14 residues. Trimming took 2 bases from V and 5 from J; bases not matched to a gene: 7. The germline CDR1 and CDR2 sequences are GTSNPN and SVGIG (reference sequence). CDR3 sequence reads: CAWSRHRGGYGYTF. The CDR3 DNA reads as TGTGCCTGGAGTCGTCACAGGGGGGGGTATGGCTACACCTTC.

The V call is TRBV29-1, the J call TRBJ2-3; 7 bases are a match to TRBD2. Germline loops: CDR1 SQVTM, CDR2 ANQGSEA. Trimming cost V 8 bases and J 2 bases; bases outside gene matches: 4. This CDR3 region has 12 residues. The chain's CDR3 is CSWAGATDTQYF. The CDR3 coding sequence is TGCAGCTGGGCGGGAGCCACAGATACGCAGTATTTT.

This clonotype was counted many times. The J gene is TRBJ1-1, the V gene TRBV20-1; D is perhaps TRBD1 (6 bases). Trimming left V 5 bases short and J 1 base short, with 11 bases between. The CDR3 consists of 13 residues. The germline CDR1 and CDR2 sequences are DFQATT and SNEGSKA (reference sequence). DNA of the CDR3: TGCAGTGCTCCAGCCAGGGGGAACACTGAAGCTTTCTTT. It translates to CSAPARGNTEAFF.

The V and J genes are TRBV5-8 and TRBJ1-4; D gene uncertain. Per the germline V gene, CDR1 is SGHTS and CDR2 is YDEGEE. The germline V and J ends were trimmed by 0 bases and 7 bases, with 7 bases remaining between them. This CDR3 region has 13 residues. The DNA of the CDR3 is TGTGCCAGCAGCTTGGGTATCAGTGAAAAACTGTTTTTT. Its translation is CASSLGISEKLFF.

The chain links TRBV4-1 to TRBJ2-3; D not certain. CDR1 and CDR2 from the germline V gene are MGHRA and YSYEKL. Deletions cut 0 bases from V and 3 bases from J, with 7 bases between. The CDR3 contains 14 residues. The CDR3 DNA follows: TGCGCCAGCAGCCAAGATGATCCGACAGATACGCAGTATTTT. This encodes CASSQDDPTDTQYF.

This clonotype was found a few times. The V call is TRBV20-1, the J call TRBJ2-3, with 12 bases that match TRBD2. CDR1 and CDR2 from the germline V gene are DFQATT and SNEGSKA (reference sequence). CDR3 size: 15 residues. The V segment lost 3 bases and the J segment 1 base; nucleotides outside the gene matches: 2. CDR3 bases: TGCAGTGCTAGGACTAGCGGGAGAGGCACAGATACGCAGTATTTT. It is translated as CSARTSGRGTDTQYF.

This clonotype was picked up many times. The CDR3 protein is CASSRASSERNYNEQFF. CDR3 coding DNA: TGTGCCAGCAGCAGGGCCTCCTCCGAGCGGAACTACAATGAGCAGTTCTTC. The J gene is TRBJ2-1, the V gene TRBV7-9; TRBD2 is a possible D gene (5 bases). V lost 5 bases to trimming and J lost 3 bases, with 20 bases between them. The germline V gene encodes CDR1 SEHNR and CDR2 FQNEAQ (reference sequence). The CDR3 is made up of 17 amino acids.

This chain connects TRBV18 to TRBJ1-1; possibly TRBD1 for D (6 bases). Germline V CDR1 and CDR2: KGHSH, LQKENI. This CDR3 contains 19 residues. V lost 3 bases and J 1 base, leaving 24 bases between the germline ends. CDR3 nucleotide sequence: TGTGCCAGCTCACCTCACATGGGACCGGTGGGGGCGCGGAACACTGAAGCTTTCTTT. It codes for CASSPHMGPVGARNTEAFF.

V and J are TRBV30 and TRBJ2-1, with D maybe TRBD2 (5 bases). The CDR3 length is 16 residues. V was cut by 0 bases and J by 9 bases, with 21 bases left in between. The germline V gene encodes CDR1 GTSNPN and CDR2 SVGIG (reference sequence). CDR3: CAWSVRGGLRVSEQFF. CDR3 DNA: TGTGCCTGGAGTGTACGAGGAGGCCTACGGGTCTCTGAGCAGTTCTTC.

This clonotype was counted ten times or more. The rearrangement links TRBV28 to TRBJ1-1; D unresolved. Trimming pared 7 bases from V and 0 bases from J, leaving 6 bases between. CDR3 length: 12 amino acids. Germline V gene sequence: CDR1 MDHEN, CDR2 SYDVKM. The DNA of the CDR3 is TGTGCCAGCATTGGGGTGAACACTGAAGCTTTCTTT. Translating gives CASIGVNTEAFF.